This T cell receptor beta chain came from a study of follicular helper T cells after annual influenza vaccination. Data came from immunoSEQ multiplex PCR; TCRdb stores just in-frame clones and leaves some out. The sample lists around 4,200 clones, around 76% seen once, with 0.83% in the top ten. This sample's time point: 2014-2015 season, 7 days after vaccination. Before and after seasonal inactivated influenza vaccination, adults gave blood for sorting CD4 subsets for sequencing. The TCR was taken from an adult who received the influenza vaccine. This specimen was CXCR5- memory CD4+ T cells sorted from blood, taken 7 days after influenza vaccination.

Here the CDR3 reads CASSLGGYNYGYTF. The DNA for the CDR3 is TGTGCCAGCAGTTTAGGAGGGTATAACTATGGCTACACCTTC. The chain joins TRBV28 to TRBJ1-2; D not certain. Germline CDR1 MDHEN, CDR2 SYDVKM. V was pared by 2 bases and J by 1 base, with 8 bases between. This CDR3 region has 14 residues.